The clone carrying this T cell receptor (beta chain) was counted between two and nine times. Its antigen is not known. This sample is part of a study of identical twins. Overall study results and limits: With abundant cord blood beta clonotypes, insertions were fewer; memory repertoires showed no such pattern. Zero-insertion analyses could be partly confounded by invariant MAIT and iNKT cells. Beta out-of-frame twin sharing showed a weaker excess.

TCRdb re-analysed the 5' RACE reads in MiXCR, keeping a single row per CDR3 protein. The data show over 200,000 distinct CDR3 sequences, about a tenth seen once. Source material: memory (CD45RO+) T cells sorted from blood. This TCR was recovered from a woman between 18 and 30 years old in good health.

The CDR3 region is CASSYLAGSPSGTQYF. CDR3 sequence (DNA): TGTGCCAGCAGCTATTTAGCGGGGAGCCCTTCAGGGACGCAGTATTTT. The chain has TRBV7-2 and TRBJ2-3, with TRBD2 identical over 8 bases. The CDR3 runs 16 residues. After removal of 4 bases from V and 9 bases from J, the junction contained 15 bases not matched to a gene. The V gene's germline CDR1 is SGHTA and CDR2 FQGNSA.